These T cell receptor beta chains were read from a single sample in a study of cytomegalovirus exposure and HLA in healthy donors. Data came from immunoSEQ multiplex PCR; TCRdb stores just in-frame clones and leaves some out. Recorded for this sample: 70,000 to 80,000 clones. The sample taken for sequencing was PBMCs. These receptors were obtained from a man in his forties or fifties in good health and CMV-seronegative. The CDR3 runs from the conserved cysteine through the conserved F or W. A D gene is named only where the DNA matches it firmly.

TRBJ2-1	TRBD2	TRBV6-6	TGTGCCAGCAGTCTAGCGGGGGCCTACAATGAGCAGTTCTTC	CASSLAGAYNEQFF
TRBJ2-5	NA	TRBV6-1	TGTGCCAGCAGTTATCAGGGGAGAGAGACCCAGTACTTC	CASSYQGRETQYF
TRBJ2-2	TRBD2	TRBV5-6	TGTGCCAGCAGCTTGGTAGCGGGGGGGCCTGGGGAGCTGTTTTTT	CASSLVAGGPGELFF
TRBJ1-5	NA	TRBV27	TGTGCCAGCAGTTTATCGCGGGGGAGCAATCAGCCCCAGCATTTT	CASSLSRGSNQPQHF
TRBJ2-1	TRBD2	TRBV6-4	TGTGCCAGCAGTGACTCGAGCGGGGGGGCCAATGAGCAGTTCTTC	CASSDSSGGANEQFF
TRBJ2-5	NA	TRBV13	TGTGCCAGCAGCTTTGGACAGAAACAAGAGACCCAGTACTTC	CASSFGQKQETQYF
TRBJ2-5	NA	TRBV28	TGTGCCAGCAGCTCGGGGTTAGAGACCCAGTACTTC	CASSSGLETQYF
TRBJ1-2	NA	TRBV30	TGTGCCTGGAACTTCCAACGGTATGGCTACACCTTC	CAWNFQRYGYTF
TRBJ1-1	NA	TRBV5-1	TGCGCCAGCAGCCTTTTGACCGGGACAAACACTGAAGCTTTCTTT	CASSLLTGTNTEAFF
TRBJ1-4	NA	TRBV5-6	TGTGCCAGCAGCTTGGTTTCGGGGAAACTGTTTTTT	CASSLVSGKLFF
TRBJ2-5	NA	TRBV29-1	TGCAGCGGGCTCCGGGACATCCAAGAGACCCAGTACTTC	CSGLRDIQETQYF
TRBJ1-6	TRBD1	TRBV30	TGTGCCTGGAGTGTGATCGGGACAGGGGCTTCACCCCTCCACTTT	CAWSVIGTGASPLHF
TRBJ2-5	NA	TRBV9	TGTGCCAGCAGCGTAGGGGGCCGGACAGAGACCCAGTACTTC	CASSVGGRTETQYF
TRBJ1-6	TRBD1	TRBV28	TGTGCCAGCAGTGCAGGGGGCAGATTCAATTCACCCCTCCACTTT	CASSAGGRFNSPLHF
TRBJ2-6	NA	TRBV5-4	TGTGCCAGCAGCTTGGACATCTCTGGGGCCAACGTCCTGACTTTC	CASSLDISGANVLTF
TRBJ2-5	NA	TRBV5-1	TGCGCCAGCAGCTTGGGAAGGAGCCGAGAGACCCAGTACTTC	CASSLGRSRETQYF
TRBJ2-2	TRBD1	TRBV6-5	TGTGCCAGCAGTTACTCGAGGGGACAGGGGGCCGGGGAGCTGTTTTTT	CASSYSRGQGAGELFF
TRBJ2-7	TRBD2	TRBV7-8	TGTGCCAGCAGCGCGAGTCGAGCGGGGGGGACATACGAGCAGTACTTC	CASSASRAGGTYEQYF
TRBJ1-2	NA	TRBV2	TGTGCCAGCAGTGAGGGGCAGAACTATGGCTACACCTTC	CASSEGQNYGYTF
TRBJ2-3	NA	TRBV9	TGTGCCAGCAGCGTAGGACTCGAAATTACAGATACGCAGTATTTT	CASSVGLEITDTQYF
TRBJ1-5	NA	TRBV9	TGTGCCACCGAGGACGGGAAAGGCAATCAGCCCCAGCATTTT	CATEDGKGNQPQHF
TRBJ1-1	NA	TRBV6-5	TGTGCCAGCAGTTACTCTCGGGATACTGAAGCTTTCTTT	CASSYSRDTEAFF
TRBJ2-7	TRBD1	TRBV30	TGTGCCTGGCGGGACAGGGGGCGATTATACGAGCAGTACTTC	CAWRDRGRLYEQYF
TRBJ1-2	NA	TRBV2	TGTGCCATAAGGACAGAGCCGATCTATGGCTACACCTTC	CAIRTEPIYGYTF
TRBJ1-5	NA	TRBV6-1	TGTGCCAGCAGTGGAGCCCGGACAGTAAGCAATCAGCCCCAGCATTTT	CASSGARTVSNQPQHF
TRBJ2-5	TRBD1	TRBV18	TGTGCCAGCTTAGAGCCGGGACAGACTCAATCAGCGCGGGAGACCCAGTACTTC	CASLEPGQTQSARETQYF
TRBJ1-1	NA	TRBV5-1	TGCGCCAGCAGCTCGAACAGGGAAGCTTTCTTT	CASSSNREAFF
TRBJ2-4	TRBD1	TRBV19	TGTGCCAGTAGCCGCGAACAGGGGGAAGGAAACATTCAGTACTTC	CASSREQGEGNIQYF
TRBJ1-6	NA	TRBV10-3	TGTGCCATCATGGCCAGCTATAATTCACCCCTCCACTTT	CAIMASYNSPLHF
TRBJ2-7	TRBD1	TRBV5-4	TGTGCCAGCAGCTTGGAACCGGGACAGGGGATCTACGAGCAGTACTTC	CASSLEPGQGIYEQYF
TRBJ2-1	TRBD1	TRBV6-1	TGTGCCAGCAAGGGACAGGGGTTCAATGAGCAGTTCTTC	CASKGQGFNEQFF
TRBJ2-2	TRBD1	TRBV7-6	TGTGCCAGCAGCCTAGGGGGACAGGGTATTGGCGGGGAGCTGTTTTTT	CASSLGGQGIGGELFF
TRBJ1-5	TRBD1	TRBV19	TGTGCCAGTAGTATTTTAGGACAGGGGGCAAATCAGCCCCAGCATTTT	CASSILGQGANQPQHF
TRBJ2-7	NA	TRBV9	TGTGCCAGCAGCGTAGACATCTCCTACGAGCAGTACTTC	CASSVDISYEQYF
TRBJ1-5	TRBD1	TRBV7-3	TGTGCCAGCAGCTTATCCCCGGGACAGGGGGAGTCTTATAGCAATCAGCCCCAGCATTTT	CASSLSPGQGESYSNQPQHF
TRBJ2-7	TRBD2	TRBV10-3	TGTGCCATCAGATTAGACAGCGGGGCCTCCTACGAGCAGTACTTC	CAIRLDSGASYEQYF
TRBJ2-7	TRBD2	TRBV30	TGTGCCTGGAGTGTACGGGGGGGGGCCTACGAGCAGTACTTC	CAWSVRGGAYEQYF
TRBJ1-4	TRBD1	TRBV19	TGTGCCAGTAGCCGTCGACAGGGGGAAAAACTGTTTTTT	CASSRRQGEKLFF
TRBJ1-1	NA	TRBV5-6	TGTGCCAGCAGCTTGAGTTCGCGGTCAGGGAAGGAAGCTTTCTTT	CASSLSSRSGKEAFF
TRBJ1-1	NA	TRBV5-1	TGCGCCAGCAGCCACGACAGGACAGTGAACACTGAAGCTTTCTTT	CASSHDRTVNTEAFF
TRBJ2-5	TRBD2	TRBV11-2	TGTGCCAGCAGCTTAGTCGGGGGGGGGAGAGAGACCCAGTACTTC	CASSLVGGGRETQYF
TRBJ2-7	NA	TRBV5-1	TGCGCCAGCCCCCCGGGGTCTCACTACGAGCAGTACTTC	CASPPGSHYEQYF
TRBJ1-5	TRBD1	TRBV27	TGTGCCAGCAGTCCAGAGACAGGGTTGGGACAGCCCCAGCATTTT	CASSPETGLGQPQHF
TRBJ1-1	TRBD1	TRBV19	TGTGCCAGTAGTATAGTCGGGACAGGGAGTACTGAAGCTTTCTTT	CASSIVGTGSTEAFF
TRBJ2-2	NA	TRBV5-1	TGCGCCAGCAGCTTGGGCGGGTCGAACACCGGGGAGCTGTTTTTT	CASSLGGSNTGELFF
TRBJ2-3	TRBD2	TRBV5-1	TGCGCCAGCAGCTTATGGGAGGGGTATCAGGCACAGTATTTT	CASSLWEGYQAQYF
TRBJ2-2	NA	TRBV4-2	TGTGCCAGCAGCCAGAGATCAACCGGGGAGCTGTTTTTT	CASSQRSTGELFF
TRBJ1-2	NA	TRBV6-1	TGTGCCAGCAGTGAAGCGCTTCAAGGGGTCGGGAACTATGGCTACACCTTC	CASSEALQGVGNYGYTF
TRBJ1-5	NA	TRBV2	TGTGCCAGCACCCTCAGGGAAAGGAGCAATCAGCCCCAGCATTTT	CASTLRERSNQPQHF